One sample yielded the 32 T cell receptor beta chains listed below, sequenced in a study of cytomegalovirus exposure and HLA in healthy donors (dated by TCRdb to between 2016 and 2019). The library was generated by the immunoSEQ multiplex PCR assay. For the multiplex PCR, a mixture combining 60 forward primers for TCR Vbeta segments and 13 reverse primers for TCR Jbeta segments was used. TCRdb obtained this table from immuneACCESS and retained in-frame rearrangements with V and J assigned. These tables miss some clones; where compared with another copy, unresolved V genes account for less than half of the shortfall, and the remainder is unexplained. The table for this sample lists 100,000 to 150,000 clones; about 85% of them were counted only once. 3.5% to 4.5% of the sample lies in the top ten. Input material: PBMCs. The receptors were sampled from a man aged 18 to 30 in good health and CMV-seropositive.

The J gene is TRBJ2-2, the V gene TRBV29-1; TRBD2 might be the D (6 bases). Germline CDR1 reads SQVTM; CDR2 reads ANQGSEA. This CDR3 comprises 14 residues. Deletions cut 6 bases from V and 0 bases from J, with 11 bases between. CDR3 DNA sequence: TGCAGCGTCAGCCGGGGGACGAACACCGGGGAGCTGTTTTTT. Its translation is CSVSRGTNTGELFF.

CDR3 in amino acids: CASSWTGGDYGYTF. The DNA for the CDR3 is TGCGCCAGCAGCTGGACAGGGGGCGACTATGGCTACACCTTC. J is TRBJ1-2 and V is TRBV5-1, with 11 bases identical to TRBD1. The germline gives CDR1 SGHRS, CDR2 YFSETQ. V trimming: 3 bases; J trimming: 3 bases; junction bases outside the gene matches: 1. The CDR3 spans 14 residues. Full variable domain (missing parts from reference TRBV5-1 and TRBJ1-2): KAGVTQTPRYLIKTRGQQVTLSCSPISGHRSVSWYQQTPGQGLQFLFEYFSETQRNKGNFPGRFSGRQFSNSRSEMNVSTLELGDSALYLCASSWTGGDYGYTFGSGTRLTVV.

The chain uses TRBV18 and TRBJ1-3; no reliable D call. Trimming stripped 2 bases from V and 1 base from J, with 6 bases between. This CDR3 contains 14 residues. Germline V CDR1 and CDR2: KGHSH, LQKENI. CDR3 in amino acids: CASSPEASGNTIYF. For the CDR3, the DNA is TGTGCCAGCTCACCAGAGGCTTCTGGAAACACCATATATTTT.

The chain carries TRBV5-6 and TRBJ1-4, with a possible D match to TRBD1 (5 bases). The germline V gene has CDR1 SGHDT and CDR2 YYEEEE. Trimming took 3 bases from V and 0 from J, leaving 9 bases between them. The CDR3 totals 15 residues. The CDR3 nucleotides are TGTGCCAGCAGCTCACAGACAGCAACTAATGAAAAACTGTTTTTT. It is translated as CASSSQTATNEKLFF.

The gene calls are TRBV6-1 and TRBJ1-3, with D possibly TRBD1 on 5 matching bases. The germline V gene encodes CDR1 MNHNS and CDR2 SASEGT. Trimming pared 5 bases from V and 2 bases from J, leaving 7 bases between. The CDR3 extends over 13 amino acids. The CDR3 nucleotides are TGTGCCAGCAGTCAACAGGCTGGAAACACCATATATTTT. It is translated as CASSQQAGNTIYF.

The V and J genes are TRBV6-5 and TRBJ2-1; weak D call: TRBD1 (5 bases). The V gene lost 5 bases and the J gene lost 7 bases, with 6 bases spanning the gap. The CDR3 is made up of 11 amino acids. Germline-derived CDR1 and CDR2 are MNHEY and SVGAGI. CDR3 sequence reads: CASSQGNEQFF. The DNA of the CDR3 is TGTGCCAGCAGTCAGGGAAATGAGCAGTTCTTC.

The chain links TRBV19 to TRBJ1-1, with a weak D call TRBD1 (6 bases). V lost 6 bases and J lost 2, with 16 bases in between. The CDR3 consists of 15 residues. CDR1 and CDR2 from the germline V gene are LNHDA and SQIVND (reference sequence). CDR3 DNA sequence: TGTGCCAGTAGCGACAGTCTAGGGGGAAACACTGAAGCTTTCTTT. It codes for CASSDSLGGNTEAFF. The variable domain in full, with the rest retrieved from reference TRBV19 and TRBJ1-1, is DGGITQSPKYLFRKEGQNVTLSCEQNLNHDAMYWYRQDPGQGLRLIYYSQIVNDFQKGDIAEGYSVSREKKESFPLTVTSAQKNPTAFYLCASSDSLGGNTEAFFGQGTRLTVV.

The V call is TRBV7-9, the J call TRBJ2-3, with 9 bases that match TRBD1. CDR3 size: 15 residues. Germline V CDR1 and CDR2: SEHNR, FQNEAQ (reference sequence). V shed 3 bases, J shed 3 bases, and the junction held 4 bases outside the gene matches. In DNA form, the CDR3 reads TGTGCCAGCAGCTTGCCGGGACAGGGAACAGATACGCAGTATTTT. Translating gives CASSLPGQGTDTQYF.

Here the CDR3 reads CASSPPGGTGNTIYF. For the CDR3, the DNA is TGTGCCAGTAGTCCCCCGGGGGGGACTGGAAACACCATATATTTT. The gene calls are TRBV19 and TRBJ1-3, with a possible D match to TRBD1 (5 bases). CDR3 length: 15 amino acids. Germline values: CDR1 LNHDA, CDR2 SQIVND (reference sequence). Trimming shortened V by 5 bases and J by 2 bases, and 13 bases separated the two germline ends.

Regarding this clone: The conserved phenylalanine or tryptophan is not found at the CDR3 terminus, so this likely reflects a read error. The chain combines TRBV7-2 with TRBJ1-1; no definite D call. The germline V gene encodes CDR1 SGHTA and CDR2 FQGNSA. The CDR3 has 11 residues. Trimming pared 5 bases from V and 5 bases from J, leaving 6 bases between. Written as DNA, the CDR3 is TGTGCCAGCAGCATGGGGACTGAAGCTTTCCTT. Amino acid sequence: CASSMGTEAFL.

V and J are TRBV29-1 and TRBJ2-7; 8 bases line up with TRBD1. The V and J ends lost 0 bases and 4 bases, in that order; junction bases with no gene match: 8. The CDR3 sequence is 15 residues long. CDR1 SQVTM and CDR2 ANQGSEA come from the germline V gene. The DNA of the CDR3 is TGCAGCGTTGAAGAACGGAGACAGGGGTTTTACGAGCAGTACTTC. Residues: CSVEERRQGFYEQYF.

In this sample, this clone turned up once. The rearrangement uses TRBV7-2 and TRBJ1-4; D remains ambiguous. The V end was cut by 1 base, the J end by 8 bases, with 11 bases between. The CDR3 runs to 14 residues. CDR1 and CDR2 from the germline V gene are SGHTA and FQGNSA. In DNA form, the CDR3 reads TGTGCCAGCAGCTTAGTACCGGGGTACGAAAAACTGTTTTTT. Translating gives CASSLVPGYEKLFF.

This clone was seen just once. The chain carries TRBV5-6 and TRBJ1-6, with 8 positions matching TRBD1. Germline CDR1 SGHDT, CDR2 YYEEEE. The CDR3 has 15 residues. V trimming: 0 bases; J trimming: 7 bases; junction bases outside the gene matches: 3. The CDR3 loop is CASSLGTGGNSPLHF. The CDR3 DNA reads TGTGCCAGCAGCTTGGGTACAGGGGGGAATTCACCCCTCCACTTT.

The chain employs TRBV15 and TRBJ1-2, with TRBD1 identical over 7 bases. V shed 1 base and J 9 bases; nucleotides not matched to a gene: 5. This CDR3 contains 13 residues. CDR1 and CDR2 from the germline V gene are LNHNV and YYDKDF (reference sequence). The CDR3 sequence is CATSRVGTDRYTF. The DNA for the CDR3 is TGTGCCACCAGCAGAGTAGGGACAGACCGCTACACCTTC.

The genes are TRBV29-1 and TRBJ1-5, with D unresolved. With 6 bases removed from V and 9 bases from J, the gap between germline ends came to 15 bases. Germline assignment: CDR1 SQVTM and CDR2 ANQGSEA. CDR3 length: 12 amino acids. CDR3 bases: TGCAGCGTCGGGTCGCCCTTGGGGCCCCAGCATTTT. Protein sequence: CSVGSPLGPQHF.

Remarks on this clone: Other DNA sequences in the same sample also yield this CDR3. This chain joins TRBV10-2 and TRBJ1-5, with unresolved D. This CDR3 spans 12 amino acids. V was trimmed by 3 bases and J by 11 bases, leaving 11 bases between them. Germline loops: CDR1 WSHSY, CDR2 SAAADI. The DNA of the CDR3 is TGCGCCAGCAGTGAAGTTGTCAGCGCCCAGCATTTT. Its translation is CASSEVVSAQHF.

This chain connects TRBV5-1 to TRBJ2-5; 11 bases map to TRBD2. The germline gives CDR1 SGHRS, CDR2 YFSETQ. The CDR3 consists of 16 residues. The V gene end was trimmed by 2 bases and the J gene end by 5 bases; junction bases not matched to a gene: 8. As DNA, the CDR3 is TGCGCCAGCAGCTTTGTACTAGCGGGAGTCCCGGAGACCCAGTACTTC. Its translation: CASSFVLAGVPETQYF. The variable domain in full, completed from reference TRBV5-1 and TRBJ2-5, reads KAGVTQTPRYLIKTRGQQVTLSCSPISGHRSVSWYQQTPGQGLQFLFEYFSETQRNKGNFPGRFSGRQFSNSRSEMNVSTLELGDSALYLCASSFVLAGVPETQYFGPGTRLLVL.

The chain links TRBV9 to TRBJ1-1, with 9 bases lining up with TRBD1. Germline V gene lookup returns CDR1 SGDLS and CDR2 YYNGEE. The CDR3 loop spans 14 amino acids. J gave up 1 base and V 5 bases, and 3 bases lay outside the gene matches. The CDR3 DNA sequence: TGTGCCAGCAGTAGGGGACAGGGGAACACTGAAGCTTTCTTT. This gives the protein CASSRGQGNTEAFF.

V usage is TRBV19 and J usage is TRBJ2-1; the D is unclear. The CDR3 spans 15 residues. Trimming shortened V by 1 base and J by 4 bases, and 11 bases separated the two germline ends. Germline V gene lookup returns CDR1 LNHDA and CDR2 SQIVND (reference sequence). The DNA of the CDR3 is TGTGCCAGTAGTATAGGAGACTCTTCATACAATGAGCAGTTCTTC. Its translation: CASSIGDSSYNEQFF.

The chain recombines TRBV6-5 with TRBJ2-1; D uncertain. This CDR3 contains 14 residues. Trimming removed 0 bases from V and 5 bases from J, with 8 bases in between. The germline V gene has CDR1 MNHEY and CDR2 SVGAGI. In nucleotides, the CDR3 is TGTGCCAGCAGTTACTCGAACAGTGACAATGAGCAGTTCTTC. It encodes CASSYSNSDNEQFF.

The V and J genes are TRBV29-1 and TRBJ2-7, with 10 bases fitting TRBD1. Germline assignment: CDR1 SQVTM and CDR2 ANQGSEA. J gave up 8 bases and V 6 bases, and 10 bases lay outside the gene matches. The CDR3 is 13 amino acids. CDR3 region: CSVSSGTGEQQYF. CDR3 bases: TGCAGCGTCAGCTCCGGGACAGGGGAACAGCAGTACTTC.

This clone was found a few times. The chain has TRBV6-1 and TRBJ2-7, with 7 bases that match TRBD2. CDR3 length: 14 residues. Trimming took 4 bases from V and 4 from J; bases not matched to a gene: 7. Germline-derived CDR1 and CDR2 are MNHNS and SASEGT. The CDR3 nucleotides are TGTGCCAGCAGTGCCACCGCGGGAGATTACGAGCAGTACTTC. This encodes CASSATAGDYEQYF.

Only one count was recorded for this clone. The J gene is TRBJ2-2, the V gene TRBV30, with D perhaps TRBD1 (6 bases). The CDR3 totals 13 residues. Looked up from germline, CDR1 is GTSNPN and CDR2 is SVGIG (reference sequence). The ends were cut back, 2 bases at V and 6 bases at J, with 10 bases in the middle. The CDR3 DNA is TGTGCCTGGAGTAAGGGGGTGCCCGGGGAGCTGTTTTTT. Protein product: CAWSKGVPGELFF.

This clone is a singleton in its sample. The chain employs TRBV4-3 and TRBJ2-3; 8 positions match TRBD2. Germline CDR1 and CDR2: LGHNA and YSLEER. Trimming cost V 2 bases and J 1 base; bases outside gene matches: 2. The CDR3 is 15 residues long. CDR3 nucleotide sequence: TGCGCCAGCAGCCAAACTAGCGGACGCACAGATACGCAGTATTTT. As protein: CASSQTSGRTDTQYF.

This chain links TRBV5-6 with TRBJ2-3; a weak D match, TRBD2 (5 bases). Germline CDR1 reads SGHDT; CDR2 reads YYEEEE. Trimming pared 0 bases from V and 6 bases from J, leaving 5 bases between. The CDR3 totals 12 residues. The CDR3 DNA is TGTGCCAGCAGCTTGGGGAGGGATACGCAGTATTTT. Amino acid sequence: CASSLGRDTQYF.

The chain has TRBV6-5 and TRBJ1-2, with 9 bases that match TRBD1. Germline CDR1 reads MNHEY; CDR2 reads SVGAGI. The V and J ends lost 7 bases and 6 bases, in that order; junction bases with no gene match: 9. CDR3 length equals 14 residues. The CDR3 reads CASNPGQGQHGYTF. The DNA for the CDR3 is TGTGCCAGCAACCCGGGACAGGGTCAGCATGGCTACACCTTC.

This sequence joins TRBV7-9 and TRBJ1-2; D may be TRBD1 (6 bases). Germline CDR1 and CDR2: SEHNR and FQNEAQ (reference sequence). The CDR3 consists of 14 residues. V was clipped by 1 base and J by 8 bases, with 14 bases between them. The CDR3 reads CASSLGHRVGGYTF. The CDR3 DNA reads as TGTGCCAGCAGCTTAGGACACAGGGTGGGCGGCTACACCTTC.

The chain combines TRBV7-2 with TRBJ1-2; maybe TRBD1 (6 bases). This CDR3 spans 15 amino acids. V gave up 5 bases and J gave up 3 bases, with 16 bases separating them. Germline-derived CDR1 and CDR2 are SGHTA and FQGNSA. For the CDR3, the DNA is TGTGCCAGCAGCCCGTTAAAGGACAGATACTATGGCTACACCTTC. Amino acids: CASSPLKDRYYGYTF. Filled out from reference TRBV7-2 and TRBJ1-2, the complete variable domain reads GAGVSQSPSNKVTEKGKDVELRCDPISGHTALYWYRQSLGQGLEFLIYFQGNSAPDKSGLPSDRFSAERTGGSVSTLTIQRTQQEDSAVYLCASSPLKDRYYGYTFGSGTRLTVV.

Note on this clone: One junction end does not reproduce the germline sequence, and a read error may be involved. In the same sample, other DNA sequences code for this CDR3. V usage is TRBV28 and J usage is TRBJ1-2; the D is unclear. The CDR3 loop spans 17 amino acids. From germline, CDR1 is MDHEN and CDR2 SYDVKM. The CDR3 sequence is CASNPPPAEAAVDGYTF. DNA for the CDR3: TGTGCCAGCAACCCTCCGCCTGCGGAGGCCGCCGTGGATGGTTACACCTTC.

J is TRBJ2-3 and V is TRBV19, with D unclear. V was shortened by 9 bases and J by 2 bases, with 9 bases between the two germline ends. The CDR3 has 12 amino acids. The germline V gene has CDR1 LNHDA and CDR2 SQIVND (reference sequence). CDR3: CASGYPTDTQYF. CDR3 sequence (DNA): TGTGCCAGCGGGTACCCCACAGATACGCAGTATTTT.

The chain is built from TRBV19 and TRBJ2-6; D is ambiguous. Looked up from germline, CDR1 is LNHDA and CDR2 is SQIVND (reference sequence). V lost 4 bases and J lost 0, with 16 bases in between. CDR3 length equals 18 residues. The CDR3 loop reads CASSTPRVSNSGANVLTF. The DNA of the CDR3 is TGTGCCAGTAGTACGCCCCGGGTCTCGAACTCTGGGGCCAACGTCCTGACTTTC.

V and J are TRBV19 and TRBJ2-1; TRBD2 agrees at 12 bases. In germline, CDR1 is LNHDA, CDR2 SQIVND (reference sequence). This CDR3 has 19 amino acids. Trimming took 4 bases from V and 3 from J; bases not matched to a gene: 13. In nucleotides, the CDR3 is TGTGCCAGTAGTAACTTTGGCACTAGCGGGGGGAAATACTACAATGAGCAGTTCTTC. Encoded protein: CASSNFGTSGGKYYNEQFF.